This entry describes one T cell receptor (beta chain). The antigen it recognizes is unknown. Base-call qualities are not available, and no considerably larger clone is one nucleotide away. The cohort was made up of approximately 670 healthy bone marrow donors. All cohort members were sampled while nominally healthy, although unrecorded immune exposures were likely present. The donor was CMV seronegative and belonged to the group of approximately 320 seronegative cohort members. A peripheral blood sample was collected from each donor, and TCR beta sequencing was performed on peripheral blood mononuclear cells. The Qiagen DNeasy Blood Extraction Kit was used to extract genomic DNA from the blood cell samples. This specimen belongs to a study of cytomegalovirus exposure and HLA in healthy donors (dated by TCRdb to the late 2010s). Study-level background: In an earlier analysis of several hundred of the donors, about 260 Gb of sequence data and 90 million to 130 million unique TCR beta sequences from about 179 million T cells were reported. Donor age, sex, ethnicity and CMV serostatus were compiled together with the repertoire data. In a later genetic analysis, genome-wide SNP genotypes for about 55% of the roughly 700 donors were used, and that subset was treated as a discovery cohort. A separate validation cohort of roughly 120 different subjects was used in addition to the roughly 670-subject first cohort. To study patterns of TCR occurrence, a later analysis re-analyzed previously published TCR beta repertoires from around 700 donors and added high-resolution HLA genotyping. To predict cytomegalovirus infection status, the study combined high-throughput TCR immunosequencing, statistical association of individual TCRs with disease status, and machine learning. In an earlier analysis of around 540 of the donors, high-throughput TCR beta sequencing was used to judge whether each TCR beta V gene segment behaved as functional or pseudogenic. Class I and class II HLA loci were covered by the typing at four-digit resolution. An early release covering more than 500 HLA-typed donors comprised about 320 gigabases of sequencing data and 85 million or so unique TCR sequences. The later analysis used no new phenotypic data to find candidate immune exposures, relying instead on TCR beta sequences and their occurrence across donors. On average, roughly 240,000 unique TCR beta nucleotide sequences were sequenced per donor among 398 genotyped donors of the cohort, with 15% to 20% of those sequences being non-productive. Using immunosequencing, the study profiled T cell repertoires from about 620 subjects and related those repertoires to cytomegalovirus serostatus. Typing coverage varied by locus: roughly 629-640 donors for A, B, C, DRB1 and DQB1; 500 to 550 for DQA1; 606 for DPA1; 450 to 480 for DPB1. Every repertoire in the discovery cohort had been generated on one and the same sequencing platform. The study aimed to test whether signatures of past pathogen exposure could be identified by cataloging public T cell receptors. Because of strong linkage in the cohort, a few DR-DQ haplotypes were treated as single units for association and clustering. Of the 398 genotyped donors, 81% fell in the genetic ancestry cluster associated with self-reported Caucasian donors. What the research found in general, with its limitations: In a later analysis, most CMV-associated TCR beta chains were found to appear HLA-restricted, with HLA associations seemingly driven largely by CMV exposure. Linkage disequilibrium might explain the correlated functional status among segregating V segments, but an unknown experimental factor could not be excluded. A further reported finding was that TCR beta sequences accurately predicted the HLA-A and HLA-B alleles for most subjects in the first cohort. The 87-base-pair reads could not distinguish some IMGT-functional V segments, including TRBV6-2 and TRBV6-3, so those segments were excluded. Strong co-occurrence of HLA alleles, especially DR and DQ, made assigning TCR associations to individual alleles difficult. In a later analysis, several top co-occurrence clusters were reported to appear linked to parvovirus B19, influenza, CMV and Epstein-Barr virus. In a later genetic analysis, fewer N-insertions in productive TCRs were reported among donors in an Asian-associated ancestry cluster than the approximately 630-donor mean. Because HLA typing was missing for some donors at each locus, association tests included only the typed subset. The only immune exposure information available for the cohort was CMV serostatus. In this cohort, only TCR beta chains were sequenced, and detectable features were limited by the absence of alpha or paired-chain data. A later analysis associated about 17,000 TCR beta sequences with specific HLA alleles at a false discovery rate of 0.05. In a later analysis, TCR association rates were found to vary across HLA loci, with the most associated TCRs seen for DRB1 alleles and the fewest for HLA-C alleles. According to the authors, the approach could potentially be generalized to other disease states and immunological phenotypes. In a later analysis, HLA-associated TCR beta chains were found to be more clonally expanded and to have lower generation probabilities than equally common non-associated chains. Presence/absence analyses assumed roughly uniform sequencing depth across donors, an assumption that may not hold. A cluster of highly shared sequence variants was judged likely to be a technical artifact of the sequencing pipeline. V-gene and J-gene trimming of TCR beta chains was associated with a missense DCLRE1C variant in a later genetic analysis, and the association was replicated in an independent cohort. Three of the identified cytomegalovirus-associated TCR beta chains were confirmed in vitro to be specific for cytomegalovirus antigens. Most TCR sequences were observed very rarely across donors, whereas some public TCRs were present in many individuals. In both the original and validation cohorts, the classifier was reported to diagnose cytomegalovirus status with high specificity and sensitivity. The earlier analysis of some 560 of the donors excluded approximately 15 rarely observed V segments, including chromosome 9 orphons, because counts were too low. In an earlier analysis of more than 500 of the donors, most TCR beta V segments appeared in productive rearrangements about 87% or about 30% of the time, broadly matching IMGT annotations. The study listed 150 to 200 TCR beta chains as associated with cytomegalovirus.

The CDR3 contains 16 residues, cysteine and phenylalanine counted. Only the CDR3 DNA stays, 48 bases, in frame from base 1. As encoded in the germline V gene, CDR1 is MNHEY while CDR2 is SVGAGI. V drops 4 bases and J drops 0 bases, leaving 13 bases in between. Receptor libraries were prepared by the immunoSEQ multiplex PCR assay. For the multiplex PCR, a mixture combining 60 forward primers for TCR Vbeta segments and 13 reverse primers for TCR Jbeta segments was used. The CDR3 region of rearranged TCR beta genes was amplified from genomic DNA with a multiplex PCR assay. The Illumina HiSeq System was used to sequence the amplified TCR beta libraries as 87-base-pair reads. Concerning the study's data processing: A later analysis tallied approximately 87 million unique TCR beta chains across the 600 to 700 repertoires, and approximately 12 million of those chains were shared by two or more donors. Raw reads were error-corrected and collapsed into unique sequences with a nearest-neighbor algorithm that merged closely related sequences to remove PCR and sequencing errors. To assign V, D and J gene segments, CDR3 sequences were aligned to IMGT reference sequences. Each retained sequence needed at least a six-nucleotide match to both a V gene segment and a J gene segment. Rearrangements were classified as productive when the CDR3 lacked stop codons and remained in frame with V and J, and all other rearrangements were classified as non-productive. Following IMGT convention, CDR3 was defined as the stretch from the second conserved V-encoded cysteine to the conserved J-encoded phenylalanine. The earlier analysis of about 610 of the donors excluded any sequence lacking an unambiguous match to a single V gene segment. In an earlier analysis of almost 600 of the donors, a V segment was called functional when productive rearrangements were above 56.7%, and segregating when the standard deviation between donors exceeded 5%. A statistical classification framework was developed to diagnose cytomegalovirus status using the catalog of TCR beta chain sequences. A later analysis assigned V and J genes by comparing TCR nucleotide sequences with IMGT/GENE-DB human TR gene sequences. A later analysis assigned CDR3 sequences and most-parsimonious VDJ recombination scenarios with the TCRdist pipeline. In a later analysis, each TCR beta chain was defined by its CDR3 amino acid sequence together with its V-gene family, and reads lacking a unique V-gene family were excluded. A later analysis removed 450 to 600 highly shared, low-generation-probability nucleotide sequences to deal with suspected cross-contamination and a sequencing artifact. In a later analysis, a clonal expansion index for each public chain was calculated from normalized within-repertoire ranks of inferred template counts. Generation probabilities in a later analysis came from a VDJ recombination model fitted to out-of-frame rearrangements, and those results were checked against IGoR. In a later analysis, hypergeometric tests were used to score TCR-TCR, TCR-HLA and TCR-CMV co-occurrence, with a repertoire-size bias correction applied to TCR pairs. A later analysis estimated false discovery rates by permuting HLA or CMV assignments 20 times. In a later analysis, co-occurring TCRs were grouped with DBSCAN, and TCRdist sequence similarity was added when clustering was performed within HLA-allele-positive subsets. Repertoires with fewer than 30,000 or more than 120,000 public chains were left out of co-occurrence clustering, as were four to six repertoires with anomalous nucleotide sharing. As stored in TCRdb, this immuneACCESS dataset retains in-frame rearrangements with V and J assigned. A fraction of the clones does not appear; measured against another copy, unresolved V genes explain less than half of the discrepancy, and the remainder lacks a known reason. V, J and clone size are those of that table, while D and trimming were read from the DNA. Within this sample are under 140,000 clones, with approximately 84% of them counted one time only. The ten largest clones represent about 1.8% of the sample.

The clonotype was recovered from a man between 40 and 49 years old in good health and CMV-seronegative. Recombination joined TRBV6-5 with TRBJ1-3, with the D gene uncertain. Sequenced input: PBMCs. For the CDR3, the sequence is CASSSNRRDSGNTIYF. The nucleotide sequence is given as TGTGCCAGCAGTTCAAACCGTCGGGACTCTGGAAACACCATATATTTT.